This passage covers 20 T cell receptor beta chains from one sample sequenced in a study of PD-L1 blockade in urothelial cancer. TCRdb's copy holds only in-frame clones and misses some; the assay was immunoSEQ multiplex PCR. The table shows approximately 83,000 clones, with less than 90% occurring only once. Time point indicated: peripheral blood 6 weeks after treatment start. Sequencing used PBMCs, obtained around atezolizumab (anti-PD-L1) treatment. These receptors all come from a man between 65 and 85 years old with urothelial cancer.

J is TRBJ2-1 and V is TRBV5-1, with D perhaps matching TRBD2 (6 bases). CDR3 length: 15 amino acids. From germline, CDR1 is SGHRS and CDR2 YFSETQ. V gave up 2 bases and J gave up 0 bases, with 9 bases separating them. This chain's CDR3 is CASSFRGISYNEQFF. CDR3 nucleotides: TGCGCCAGCAGCTTCCGGGGGATCTCCTACAATGAGCAGTTCTTC.

The chain joins TRBV6-5 to TRBJ2-7; D may be TRBD1 (5 bases). From germline, CDR1 is MNHEY and CDR2 SVGAGI. The germline V and J ends were trimmed by 0 bases and 3 bases, with 12 bases remaining between them. The CDR3 spans 15 residues. The DNA of the CDR3 is TGTGCCAGCAGTTACTCGAGACAGTTGCTCTACGAGCAGTACTTC. Translation gives CASSYSRQLLYEQYF.

V and J are TRBV27 and TRBJ2-5; TRBD2 aligns across 7 bases. The CDR3 has 17 amino acids. Trimming removed 1 base from V and 1 base from J; junction bases left unmatched: 9. The V gene's germline CDR1 is MNHEY and CDR2 SMNVEV (reference sequence). CDR3 DNA: TGTGCCAGCAGTTTATTGGGGACTACTCCAACCCAAGAGACCCAGTACTTC. This sequence encodes CASSLLGTTPTQETQYF.

V is TRBV19 and J is TRBJ1-4; 7 positions agree with TRBD1. This CDR3 is built from 14 residues. The V and J ends lost 3 bases and 10 bases, in that order; junction bases with no gene match: 8. The germline V gene encodes CDR1 LNHDA and CDR2 SQIVND (reference sequence). The CDR3 nucleotides are TGTGCCAGTAGTATGGACAGGTGGAATCGAAAACTGTTTTTT. It codes for CASSMDRWNRKLFF.

The rearrangement joins TRBV27 to TRBJ2-7; a possible D gene is TRBD1 (7 bases). CDR3 length: 14 amino acids. Trimming stripped 6 bases from V and 1 base from J, with 13 bases between. The germline V gene encodes CDR1 MNHEY and CDR2 SMNVEV (reference sequence). CDR3 in DNA: TGTGCCAGCAGGAGACAGGGAGGTTCCTACGAGCAGTACTTC. This translates into CASRRQGGSYEQYF.

The V call is TRBV11-2, the J call TRBJ1-4; the match to TRBD1 covers 8 bases. The CDR3 covers 15 residues. Germline CDR1 reads SGHAT; CDR2 reads FQNNGV. V shed 1 base and J 6 bases; nucleotides not matched to a gene: 4. As DNA, the CDR3 is TGTGCCAGCAGCTTAGGTCAGGGGGCCTATGAAAAACTGTTTTTT. Protein sequence: CASSLGQGAYEKLFF.

The CDR3 sequence is CASRQGFVTEAFF. CDR3 DNA sequence: TGTGCCAGCAGACAGGGGTTTGTCACTGAAGCTTTCTTT. The chain has TRBV6-1 and TRBJ1-1; 7 bases are shared with TRBD1. V lost 6 bases to trimming and J lost 4 bases; unmatched junction nucleotides: 5. Per the germline V gene, CDR1 is MNHNS and CDR2 is SASEGT. The CDR3 extends over 13 amino acids.

CDR3 sequence (DNA): TGCGCCAGCAGCTGGGGACAGGGGAATGGCTACACCTTC. Translated: CASSWGQGNGYTF. The chain employs TRBV5-1 and TRBJ1-2, with TRBD1 matching 10 bases. V trimming: 3 bases; J trimming: 6 bases; junction bases outside the gene matches: 2. Germline-derived CDR1 and CDR2 are SGHRS and YFSETQ. The CDR3 is 13 residues long.

This chain uses TRBV2 with TRBJ1-5, with TRBD1 as a possible D gene (5 bases). Germline values: CDR1 SNHLY, CDR2 FYNNEI. The CDR3 has 15 amino acids. V gave up 4 bases and J gave up 0 bases, with 10 bases separating them. CDR3 in amino acids: CASSGGINSNQPQHF. In DNA form, the CDR3 reads TGTGCCAGCAGTGGGGGCATCAATAGCAATCAGCCCCAGCATTTT.

V usage is TRBV4-1 and J usage is TRBJ1-4; D is possibly TRBD1 (5 bases). CDR1 and CDR2 (germline): MGHRA, YSYEKL. The CDR3 sequence is 15 residues long. V lost 0 bases and J lost 0, with 5 bases in between. This CDR3 reads CASSQEGPTNEKLFF. The CDR3 DNA reads TGCGCCAGCAGCCAAGAGGGGCCAACTAATGAAAAACTGTTTTTT.

The CDR3 sequence: CASSYRAGSNQPQHF. CDR3 DNA: TGTGCCAGCAGTTACCGCGCAGGGAGCAATCAGCCCCAGCATTTT. V usage is TRBV6-6 and J usage is TRBJ1-5, with D possibly matching TRBD1 (5 bases). The CDR3 extends over 15 amino acids. Germline CDR1 MNHNY, CDR2 SVGAGI (reference sequence). The ends were cut back, 2 bases at V and 1 base at J, with 9 bases in the middle.

The chain links TRBV7-3 to TRBJ1-6, with 9 bases identical to TRBD1. Germline CDR1 is SGHTA and CDR2 is FQGTGA. There are 15 residues in the CDR3. The ends lost 5 bases at V and 6 bases at J; junction bases unmatched: 5. CDR3: CASSRDRASNSPLHF. For the CDR3, the DNA is TGTGCCAGCAGCCGGGACAGGGCCAGTAATTCACCCCTCCACTTT.

This chain uses TRBV19 with TRBJ1-4, with a weak D call TRBD1 (5 bases). V dropped 11 bases and J dropped 3 bases, with 19 bases sitting between them. This CDR3 spans 15 amino acids. Germline-derived CDR1 and CDR2 are LNHDA and SQIVND (reference sequence). The CDR3 is CASLPDGGANEKLFF. The CDR3 DNA reads TGTGCCTCTCTACCGGATGGGGGGGCTAATGAAAAACTGTTTTTT. The entire variable domain, with the rest obtained from reference TRBV19 and TRBJ1-4, is as follows: DGGITQSPKYLFRKEGQNVTLSCEQNLNHDAMYWYRQDPGQGLRLIYYSQIVNDFQKGDIAEGYSVSREKKESFPLTVTSAQKNPTAFYLCASLPDGGANEKLFFGSGTQLSVL.

The chain links TRBV5-1 to TRBJ2-1, with TRBD1 identical over 8 bases. The length of the CDR3 is 16 residues. The germline CDR1 and CDR2 sequences are SGHRS and YFSETQ. The V and J ends lost 3 bases and 7 bases, in that order; junction bases with no gene match: 12. The CDR3 nucleotides read TGCGCCAGCAGCTGGGGTGGACAGGGTCCTCGTAATGAGCAGTTCTTC. This encodes CASSWGGQGPRNEQFF. The full variable domain, completed using reference TRBV5-1 and TRBJ2-1, is KAGVTQTPRYLIKTRGQQVTLSCSPISGHRSVSWYQQTPGQGLQFLFEYFSETQRNKGNFPGRFSGRQFSNSRSEMNVSTLELGDSALYLCASSWGGQGPRNEQFFGPGTRLTVL.

This clone was picked up one time. This sequence joins TRBV5-4 and TRBJ2-3, with TRBD1 matching 8 bases. The CDR3 length is 15 residues. The ends lost 4 bases at V and 5 bases at J; junction bases unmatched: 9. Germline V CDR1 and CDR2: SGHNT, YYREEE (reference sequence). The CDR3 region is CASSVRQGLGDTQYF. As DNA, the CDR3 is TGTGCCAGCAGCGTGCGACAGGGGCTGGGAGATACGCAGTATTTT.

The chain couples TRBV19 to TRBJ1-1; 11 positions agree with TRBD1. CDR1 is LNHDA, CDR2 SQIVND, per germline (reference sequence). This CDR3 spans 15 amino acids. After removal of 5 bases from V and 4 bases from J, the junction contained 6 bases not matched to a gene. CDR3 nucleotide sequence: TGTGCCAGTAGTTCCTGGACAGGGGGCCCCACTGAAGCTTTCTTT. Translating gives CASSSWTGGPTEAFF. Together with reference TRBV19 and TRBJ1-1, the CDR3 gives the full variable domain: DGGITQSPKYLFRKEGQNVTLSCEQNLNHDAMYWYRQDPGQGLRLIYYSQIVNDFQKGDIAEGYSVSREKKESFPLTVTSAQKNPTAFYLCASSSWTGGPTEAFFGQGTRLTVV.

This clone came up once. This chain's CDR3 is CASSTSSGGASGELFF. CDR3 nucleotides: TGTGCCAGCTCAACCTCCTCAGGGGGCGCTTCCGGGGAGCTGTTTTTT. The chain recombines TRBV18 with TRBJ2-2, with TRBD1 matching over 8 bases. With V trimmed by 5 bases and J by 6 bases, 11 bases remained unmatched. The V gene's germline CDR1 is KGHSH and CDR2 LQKENI. This CDR3 has 16 residues. Supplemented by reference TRBV18 and TRBJ2-2, the full variable domain reads NAGVMQNPRHLVRRRGQEARLRCSPMKGHSHVYWYRQLPEEGLKFMVYLQKENIIDESGMPKERFSAEFPKEGPSILRIQQVVRGDSAAYFCASSTSSGGASGELFFGEGSRLTVL.

The chain is built from TRBV11-2 and TRBJ2-7, with D possibly being TRBD1 (7 bases). The ends were cut back, 1 base at V and 7 bases at J, with 11 bases in the middle. Germline V gene lookup returns CDR1 SGHAT and CDR2 FQNNGV. CDR3 size: 13 residues. Written as DNA, the CDR3 is TGTGCCAGCAGCTTAGCAGGGGGGCGGGAGCAGTACTTC. Amino acid sequence: CASSLAGGREQYF.

The gene calls are TRBV27 and TRBJ2-6, with a possible D match to TRBD1 (5 bases). The CDR3 length is 15 residues. The V end lost 3 bases, the J end lost 1 base, and 7 bases lay between the germline ends. The germline V gene encodes CDR1 MNHEY and CDR2 SMNVEV (reference sequence). The DNA of the CDR3 is TGTGCCAGCAGTTTCCAGGGTTCTGGGGCCAACGTCCTGACTTTC. Protein product: CASSFQGSGANVLTF. The full variable domain, its missing parts supplied by reference TRBV27 and TRBJ2-6, is EAQVTQNPRYLITVTGKKLTVTCSQNMNHEYMSWYRQDPGLGLRQIYYSMNVEVTDKGDVPEGYKVSRKEKRNFPLILESPSPNQTSLYFCASSFQGSGANVLTFGAGSRLTVL.

The chain employs TRBV6-6 and TRBJ1-5; D is unresolved. CDR1 and CDR2 (germline): MNHNY, SVGAGI (reference sequence). Between the trimmed V and J ends, which lost 6 bases and 0 bases, there was a span of 12 bases. The CDR3 loop spans 15 amino acids. The CDR3 loop is CASRQDLNSNQPQHF. The CDR3 nucleotides read TGTGCCAGCAGGCAGGATCTAAATAGCAATCAGCCCCAGCATTTT.